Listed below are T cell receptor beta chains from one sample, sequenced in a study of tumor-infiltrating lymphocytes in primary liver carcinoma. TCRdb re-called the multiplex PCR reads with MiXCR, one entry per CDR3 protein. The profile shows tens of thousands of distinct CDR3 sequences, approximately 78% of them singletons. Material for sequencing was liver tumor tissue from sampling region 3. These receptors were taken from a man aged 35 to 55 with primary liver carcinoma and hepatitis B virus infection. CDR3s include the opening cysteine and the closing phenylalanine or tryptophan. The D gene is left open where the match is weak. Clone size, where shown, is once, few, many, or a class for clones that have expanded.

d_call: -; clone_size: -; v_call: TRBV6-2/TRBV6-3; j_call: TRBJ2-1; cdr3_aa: CVSSLHLVISLGEQFF; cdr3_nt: TGTGTCAGCAGTCTACACCTTGTGATTAGCCTAGGTGAGCAGTTCTTC
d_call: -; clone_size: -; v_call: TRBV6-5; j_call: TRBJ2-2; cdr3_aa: CASSYAQSTRELFF; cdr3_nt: TGTGCCAGCAGTTACGCTCAGAGCACCAGGGAGCTGTTTTTT
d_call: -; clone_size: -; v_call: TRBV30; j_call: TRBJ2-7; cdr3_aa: CAWSVRDHEHYF; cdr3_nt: TGTGCCTGGAGCGTCAGGGATCACGAGCACTACTTC
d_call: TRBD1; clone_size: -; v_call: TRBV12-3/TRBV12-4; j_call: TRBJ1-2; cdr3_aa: CASSLGQEANHGYTF; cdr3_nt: TGTGCCAGTAGCCTCGGACAGGAGGCAAACCATGGCTACACCTTC
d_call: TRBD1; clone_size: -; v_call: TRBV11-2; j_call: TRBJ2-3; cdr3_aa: CASSLEGGTDTWYF; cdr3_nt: TGTGCTAGCAGCTTAGAAGGGGGCACAGATACGTGGTATTTT
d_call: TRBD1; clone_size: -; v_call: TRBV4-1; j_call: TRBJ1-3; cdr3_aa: CANSQEGTGANTIYF; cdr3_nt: TGCGCCAACAGCCAAGAGGGGACAGGGGCAAACACCATATATTTT
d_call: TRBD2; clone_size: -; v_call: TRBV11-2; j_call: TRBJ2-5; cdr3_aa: CSSSQTPGGGKETQYF; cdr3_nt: TGTAGCAGCAGCCAAACTCCAGGCGGGGGGAAAGAGACACAGTACTTC
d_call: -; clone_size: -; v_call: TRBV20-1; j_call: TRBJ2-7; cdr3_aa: CCARDLGRVFYEQYF; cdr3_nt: TGCTGTGCTAGAGATCTTGGACGGGTATTCTACGAGCAGTACTTC
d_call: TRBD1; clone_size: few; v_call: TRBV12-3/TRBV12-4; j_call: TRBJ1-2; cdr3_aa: CASSLGTGGGNGYTF; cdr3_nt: TGTGCCAGCAGTTTAGGGACAGGGGGAGGGAATGGCTACACCTTC
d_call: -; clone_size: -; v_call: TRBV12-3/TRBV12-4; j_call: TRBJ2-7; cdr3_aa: CASGPGLSYNQYF; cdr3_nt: TGTGCCAGCGGACCGGGACTGAGCTACAATCAGTACTTC
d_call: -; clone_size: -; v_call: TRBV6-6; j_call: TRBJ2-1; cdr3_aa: CASSYPTSRIADEQFF; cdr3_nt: TGTGCTAGCAGTTACCCCACTAGCAGGATAGCGGATGAGCAGTTCTTC
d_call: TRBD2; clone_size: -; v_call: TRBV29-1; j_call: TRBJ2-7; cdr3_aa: CSARQGGNVQYF; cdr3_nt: TGCAGCGCTCGTCAGGGAGGGAACGTGCAATACTTC